Shown below are 5 T cell receptor beta chains from a single sample sequenced in a study of CD8+ T cells in alopecia areata. Treatment indicated: oral pan-JAK inhibitor, 5-10 mg twice daily. Reverse transcription of extracted RNA yielded cDNA, which provided the sequencing template. TCRdb's copy holds only in-frame clones and misses some; the assay was immunoSEQ multiplex PCR. The table records about 180,000 clones, 51% of them present only once. The sample was CD8+ T cells sorted from blood, taken between weeks 51 and 52, from a patient treated with tofacitinib. These receptor sequences come from a human donor with alopecia areata.

The genes are TRBV29-1 and TRBJ1-1; no firm D call. V lost 3 bases and J 1 base, leaving 15 bases between the germline ends. The germline CDR1 and CDR2 sequences are SQVTM and ANQGSEA. The CDR3 length is 15 residues. This CDR3 is CSVELQVGSNTEAFF. CDR3 in DNA: TGCAGCGTTGAGTTGCAGGTGGGCTCGAACACTGAAGCTTTCTTT.

This clone was picked up many times. The genes are TRBV11-2 and TRBJ1-3, with a possible D match to TRBD1 (5 bases). Germline loops: CDR1 SGHAT, CDR2 FQNNGV. The V and J ends lost 3 bases and 3 bases respectively, with 12 bases between them. The CDR3 consists of 15 residues. The chain's CDR3 is CASSFQGMGGNTIYF. The CDR3 region has the DNA TGTGCCAGCAGCTTTCAGGGAATGGGTGGAAACACCATATATTTT.

The CDR3 loop is CASSLGQGWGDTEAFF. CDR3 nucleotide sequence: TGTGCCAGCAGCTTAGGTCAGGGTTGGGGAGACACTGAAGCTTTCTTT. The chain recombines TRBV13 with TRBJ1-1; a weak D match, TRBD1 (5 bases). V lost 0 bases to trimming and J lost 3 bases, with 14 bases between them. The germline V gene encodes CDR1 PRHDT and CDR2 FYEKMQ (reference sequence). The CDR3 consists of 16 residues. The variable domain in full, completed from reference TRBV13 and TRBJ1-1, reads AAGVIQSPRHLIKEKRETATLKCYPIPRHDTVYWYQQGPGQDPQFLISFYEKMQSDKGSIPDRFSAQQFSDYHSELNMSSLELGDSALYFCASSLGQGWGDTEAFFGQGTRLTVV.

The J gene is TRBJ2-3, the V gene TRBV4-2; D perhaps matches TRBD2 (6 bases). V was shortened by 0 bases and J by 1 base, with 11 bases between the two germline ends. This CDR3 is built from 16 residues. Germline V CDR1 and CDR2: LGHNA, YNFKEQ. Written as DNA, the CDR3 is TGTGCCAGCAGCCAAGATATGGCTAGCGGCACAGATACGCAGTATTTT. It encodes CASSQDMASGTDTQYF.

This clone was counted once. The chain employs TRBV5-4 and TRBJ2-7, with D unclear. Germline CDR1 and CDR2: SGHNT and YYREEE (reference sequence). This CDR3 is built from 12 residues. V lost 6 bases to trimming and J lost 6 bases, with 13 bases between them. In DNA form, the CDR3 reads TGTGCCAGCATAGACCCCCTCGGCGAGCAGTACTTC. Translation: CASIDPLGEQYF.